Below are 15 T cell receptor beta chains sequenced from a single sample in a study of cytomegalovirus exposure and HLA in healthy donors. The PCR was carried out with 60 Vbeta primers and 13 Jbeta primers. The assay was immunoSEQ multiplex PCR, and TCRdb's table has in-frame clones only and misses some. The table has roughly 150,000 clones, almost 75% seen once. Sequenced: PBMCs. These receptors all come from a young woman in good health and CMV-seropositive.

The rearrangement uses TRBV11-2 and TRBJ1-4, with D maybe TRBD1 (6 bases). This CDR3 is 15 amino acids long. The germline V and J ends were trimmed by 4 bases and 6 bases, with 15 bases remaining between them. The germline gives CDR1 SGHAT, CDR2 FQNNGV. The CDR3 sequence is CASSSGGGADEKLFF. The CDR3 coding sequence is TGTGCCAGCAGCTCTGGAGGGGGGGCGGATGAAAAACTGTTTTTT.

Points on this clone: The germline gene is not matched at one end of the junction; a read error may be the cause. This chain links TRBV7-6 with TRBJ1-4; D is ambiguous. Germline lookup yields CDR1 SGHVS and CDR2 FNYEAQ. This CDR3 is 13 amino acids long. This CDR3 reads CASSLETNEKLFF. DNA of the CDR3: TGTGCCAGCAGCTTGGAAACTAATGAAAAGCTGTTTTTT.

The chain links TRBV21-1 to TRBJ1-5; TRBD1, the table's D call, lacks a check against the DNA. TRBV21-1 is reported as a pseudogene. There are 15 residues in the CDR3. This CDR3 is CASSSPGHHNQPQHF. The CDR3 bases are TGTGCCAGCAGCTCACCGGGACACCACAATCAGCCCCAGCATTTT.

J is TRBJ1-2 and V is TRBV7-2; 8 bases agree with TRBD1. Germline CDR1 SGHTA, CDR2 FQGNSA. The CDR3 contains 13 residues. The trim removed 4 bases at V and 4 bases at J, leaving 2 bases unmatched. In nucleotides, the CDR3 is TGTGCCAGCAGCTCAGGGGGCGGCTATGGCTACACCTTC. Translating gives CASSSGGGYGYTF. The full variable domain, completed using reference TRBV7-2 and TRBJ1-2, is GAGVSQSPSNKVTEKGKDVELRCDPISGHTALYWYRQSLGQGLEFLIYFQGNSAPDKSGLPSDRFSAERTGGSVSTLTIQRTQQEDSAVYLCASSSGGGYGYTFGSGTRLTVV.

This sequence joins TRBV7-6 and TRBJ2-2; D unclear. The V end lost 2 bases, the J end lost 0 bases, and 7 bases lay between the germline ends. Germline CDR1 reads SGHVS; CDR2 reads FNYEAQ. This CDR3 has 15 amino acids. The CDR3 protein is CASSLRATNTGELFF. The CDR3 DNA follows: TGTGCCAGCAGCTTAAGAGCTACGAACACCGGGGAGCTGTTTTTT.

V gene TRBV6-5 combines with J gene TRBJ2-7, with D maybe TRBD1 (5 bases). CDR1 MNHEY and CDR2 SVGAGI come from the germline V gene. V was trimmed by 7 bases and J by 1 base, leaving 17 bases between them. The length of the CDR3 is 15 residues. CDR3 in DNA: TGTGCCAGCAACTCCGCCAAGCAGGGTTCCTACGAGCAGTACTTC. Translated, it gives CASNSAKQGSYEQYF.

V usage is TRBV7-9 and J usage is TRBJ2-7; D not resolved. Trimming stripped 4 bases from V and 5 bases from J, with 21 bases between. CDR1 is SEHNR, CDR2 FQNEAQ, per germline (reference sequence). This CDR3 is built from 16 residues. CDR3 in amino acids: CASSSVPLTLPNEQYF. The CDR3 DNA is TGTGCCAGCAGCTCGGTACCCCTTACCCTCCCCAACGAGCAGTACTTC.

The chain has TRBV29-1 and TRBJ1-1; D remains ambiguous. The length of the CDR3 is 11 residues. V lost 8 bases and J lost 7, with 14 bases in between. Germline CDR1 is SQVTM and CDR2 is ANQGSEA. CDR3 in DNA: TGCAGCCATTTCGTTCGGGTTGAAGCTTTCTTT. Protein product: CSHFVRVEAFF.

This clone was counted between two and nine times. V is TRBV27 and J is TRBJ2-3, with 7 bases identical to TRBD1. This CDR3 comprises 14 residues. The germline gives CDR1 MNHEY, CDR2 SMNVEV (reference sequence). After removal of 9 bases from V and 2 bases from J, the junction contained 8 bases not matched to a gene. CDR3 DNA: TGTGCCAGGGGGGACAGCCATCACACAGATACGCAGTATTTT. This translates into CARGDSHHTDTQYF.

The V and J genes are TRBV19 and TRBJ2-1, with D maybe TRBD2 (6 bases). V was cut by 5 bases and J by 5 bases, with 22 bases left in between. This CDR3 comprises 17 residues. Germline CDR1 is LNHDA and CDR2 is SQIVND (reference sequence). The CDR3 nucleotides are TGTGCCAGTAGTGCCCGGGTCGAGGGGAGGAGAAACAATGAGCAGTTCTTC. Translation: CASSARVEGRRNNEQFF. Full variable domain (outside the CDR3, taken from reference TRBV19 and TRBJ2-1): DGGITQSPKYLFRKEGQNVTLSCEQNLNHDAMYWYRQDPGQGLRLIYYSQIVNDFQKGDIAEGYSVSREKKESFPLTVTSAQKNPTAFYLCASSARVEGRRNNEQFFGPGTRLTVL.

This rearrangement joins TRBV11-2 to TRBJ2-7, with a possible D match to TRBD1 (6 bases). There are 14 residues in the CDR3. The germline CDR1 and CDR2 sequences are SGHAT and FQNNGV. Trimming shortened V by 4 bases and J by 2 bases, and 12 bases separated the two germline ends. In nucleotides, the CDR3 is TGTGCCAGCAGCTCGACGCAGGGGCCCTACGAGCAGTACTTC. Protein: CASSSTQGPYEQYF.

The J gene is TRBJ2-7, the V gene TRBV7-5; the table names TRBD1, a call not compared with the DNA. TRBV7-5 is shown as a pseudogene. This CDR3 is 15 amino acids long. CDR3 in DNA: TGTGTCAGAAGCCCGTGGGACAGGGTAAACTACGAGCAGTACTTC. It specifies CVRSPWDRVNYEQYF.

J is TRBJ1-1 and V is TRBV28; D possibly corresponds to TRBD1 (6 bases). V shed 7 bases and J shed 4 bases, with 16 bases lying between them. The CDR3 is 14 residues long. Germline CDR1 and CDR2: MDHEN and SYDVKM. The CDR3 protein is CASIGGSRGTEAFF. Here the CDR3 DNA reads TGTGCCAGCATTGGGGGCAGTCGTGGCACTGAAGCTTTCTTT.

This CDR3 is CASSPNREGAFF. The CDR3 DNA reads TGTGCCAGCTCACCGAACCGGGAGGGAGCTTTCTTT. The chain links TRBV18 to TRBJ1-1; D not certain. Looked up from germline, CDR1 is KGHSH and CDR2 is LQKENI. The CDR3 runs to 12 residues. V was shortened by 3 bases and J by 10 bases, with 12 bases between the two germline ends.

CDR3 sequence reads: CASSFVQGYNSPLHF. As DNA, the CDR3 is TGTGCCAGCAGTTTTGTTCAGGGATACAATTCACCCCTCCACTTT. This chain links TRBV28 with TRBJ1-6; possible D gene TRBD1, 5 bases. CDR1 MDHEN and CDR2 SYDVKM come from the germline V gene. Trimming stripped 3 bases from V and 7 bases from J, with 13 bases between. CDR3 length: 15 residues.